These 10 T cell receptor beta chains share one sample of origin, sequenced in a study of blood T cell repertoires in COVID-19. Using immunoSEQ multiplex PCR, the repertoire was profiled, and TCRdb retains in-frame clones only, with some absent. The table has over 250,000 clones, about 85% seen once. Specimen: peripheral blood. The origin of the receptors is a human donor in a cohort sampled during active COVID-19.

The chain has TRBV9 and TRBJ2-7; D is ambiguous. V lost 0 bases and J 0 bases, leaving 7 bases between the germline ends. The CDR3 loop spans 14 amino acids. Germline CDR1 reads SGDLS; CDR2 reads YYNGEE. CDR3 nucleotides: TGTGCCAGCAGCGTAGCCGTTTCCTCCTACGAGCAGTACTTC. Its protein product is CASSVAVSSYEQYF.

This chain connects TRBV2 to TRBJ2-7; 7 bases map to TRBD2. V shed 7 bases and J 3 bases; nucleotides not matched to a gene: 12. CDR1 is SNHLY, CDR2 FYNNEI, per germline. The length of the CDR3 is 15 residues. The CDR3 is CASTSSGTFYYEQYF. DNA for the CDR3: TGTGCCAGCACATCGAGCGGGACCTTCTACTACGAGCAGTACTTC.

The rearrangement links TRBV18 to TRBJ2-4; tentative D call: TRBD2 (7 bases). In germline, CDR1 is KGHSH, CDR2 LQKENI. V was shortened by 4 bases and J by 1 base, with 14 bases between the two germline ends. The CDR3 loop spans 16 amino acids. DNA for the CDR3: TGTGCCAGCTCACGTGCGGGGGCGATGGCCAAAAACATTCAGTACTTC. Translated: CASSRAGAMAKNIQYF. The variable domain in full, completed from reference TRBV18 and TRBJ2-4, reads NAGVMQNPRHLVRRRGQEARLRCSPMKGHSHVYWYRQLPEEGLKFMVYLQKENIIDESGMPKERFSAEFPKEGPSILRIQQVVRGDSAAYFCASSRAGAMAKNIQYFGAGTRLSVL.

This CDR3 is CAWFLTGRGETQYF. The CDR3 DNA follows: TGTGCCTGGTTCCTGACAGGTCGGGGAGAGACCCAGTACTTC. The rearrangement uses TRBV30 and TRBJ2-5, with a tentative D call TRBD1 (6 bases). The ends were cut back, 5 bases at V and 4 bases at J, with 17 bases in the middle. The CDR3 length is 14 residues. CDR1 and CDR2 (germline): GTSNPN, SVGIG (reference sequence).

The chain is built from TRBV7-8 and TRBJ2-2; TRBD2 aligns across 8 bases. The CDR3 totals 17 residues. The trim removed 4 bases at V and 1 base at J, leaving 8 bases unmatched. Germline CDR1 reads SGHVS; CDR2 reads FQNEAQ. CDR3 DNA: TGTGCCAGCAGCTCCTTATCTGCGGGAGGGAACACCGGGGAGCTGTTTTTT. Its protein product is CASSSLSAGGNTGELFF.

The V and J genes are TRBV7-9 and TRBJ2-1, with TRBD2 matching 8 bases. The trim removed 5 bases at V and 9 bases at J, leaving 12 bases unmatched. The CDR3 contains 15 residues. Germline V gives CDR1 SEHNR, CDR2 FQNEAQ (reference sequence). In DNA form, the CDR3 reads TGTGCCAGCAGCCGCGGGGGGCACGGGAGCCTTGAGCAGTTCTTC. This codes for CASSRGGHGSLEQFF.

J is TRBJ2-7 and V is TRBV29-1; D is unresolved. V lost 2 bases and J 0 bases, leaving 8 bases between the germline ends. Germline V gene data show CDR1 as SQVTM and CDR2 as ANQGSEA. The CDR3 loop spans 13 amino acids. Here the CDR3 reads CSVERPLSYEQYF. In DNA, the CDR3 is TGCAGCGTTGAACGTCCTCTCTCCTACGAGCAGTACTTC.

This clone was detected a few times. The rearrangement links TRBV25-1 to TRBJ2-2, with TRBD2 matching over 7 bases. Losses at the gene ends were 5 bases for V and 4 bases for J; bases not matched to a gene: 7. Germline values: CDR1 MGHDK, CDR2 SYGVNS. CDR3 length equals 15 residues. CDR3 in amino acids: CASSLLGLSTGELFF. In nucleotides, the CDR3 is TGTGCCAGCAGTCTCCTGGGACTATCCACCGGGGAGCTGTTTTTT.

The chain joins TRBV7-8 to TRBJ2-1, with 9 bases identical to TRBD2. This CDR3 has 16 residues. Trimming at V came to 4 bases and at J to 7 bases, leaving 11 bases not matched to a gene. CDR1 and CDR2 (germline): SGHVS, FQNEAQ. The CDR3 loop reads CASSYLSGSLSNEQFF. The CDR3 DNA reads as TGTGCCAGCAGCTACCTTAGCGGGAGTCTTTCGAATGAGCAGTTCTTC.

This clone was seen a few times. The chain carries TRBV23-1 and TRBJ2-7; tentative D call: TRBD1 (6 bases). TRBV23-1 is known as an ORF, though its function is uncertain. The CDR3 is 13 residues long. Trimming left V 6 bases short and J 4 bases short, with 13 bases between. The DNA of the CDR3 is TGCGCCAGCAGCCTACAGGGCTGGTACGAGCAGTACTTC. Protein sequence: CASSLQGWYEQYF.